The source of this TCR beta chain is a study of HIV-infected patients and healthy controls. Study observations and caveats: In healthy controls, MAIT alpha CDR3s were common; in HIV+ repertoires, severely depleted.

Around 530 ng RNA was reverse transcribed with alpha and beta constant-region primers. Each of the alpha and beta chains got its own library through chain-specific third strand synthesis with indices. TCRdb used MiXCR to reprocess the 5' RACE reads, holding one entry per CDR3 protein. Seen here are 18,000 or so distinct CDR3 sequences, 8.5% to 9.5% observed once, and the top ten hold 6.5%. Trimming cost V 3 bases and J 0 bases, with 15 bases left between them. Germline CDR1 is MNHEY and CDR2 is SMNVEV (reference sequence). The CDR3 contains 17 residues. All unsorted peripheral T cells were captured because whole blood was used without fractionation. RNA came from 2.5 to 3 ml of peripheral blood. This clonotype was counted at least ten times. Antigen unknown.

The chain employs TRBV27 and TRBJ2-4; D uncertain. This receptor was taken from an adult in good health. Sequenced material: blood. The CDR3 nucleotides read TGTGCCAGCAGTTTCGGTCGTCACGCTCTAGCCAAAAACATTCAGTACTTC. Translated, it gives CASSFGRHALAKNIQYF.